This TCR beta chain is from a study of identical twins. Study-wide points: Among out-of-frame alpha sequences shared by twins, low generation probability occurred in excess. It was possible that invariant MAIT and iNKT cells partly confounded the zero-insertion analyses.

With template switching, a universal primer site was added, and the cDNA carried unique molecular identifiers. Each CDR3 protein gets one entry after TCRdb re-called the 5' RACE reads with MiXCR. Of roughly 470,000 distinct CDR3 sequences listed, roughly an eighth were seen once; the top ten hold about 0.97%. In this sample, this clonotype turned up a few times. No antigen is known for it. CDR1 SGHRS and CDR2 YFSETQ come from the germline V gene. The CDR3 has 14 amino acids. The trim removed 2 bases at V and 7 bases at J, leaving 1 base unmatched. This same sample was also taken into another study, of yellow fever vaccine responses in identical twins. That source notes: Twin vaccine T cell responses reportedly seemed partly convergent, partly personalized.

This receptor was obtained from a woman aged 18-29 years in good health. The chain has TRBV5-1 and TRBJ1-4, with TRBD1 matching over 11 bases. Material for sequencing was CD4+ T cells sorted from blood. The CDR3 protein is CASSFGTGGEKLFF. The CDR3 nucleotides read TGCGCCAGCAGCTTCGGGACAGGGGGTGAAAAACTGTTTTTT.